These 28 T cell receptor beta chains came from one sample sequenced in a study of T-cell memory formation after mild COVID-19. TCRdb itself ran the 5' RACE reads through MiXCR, one entry per CDR3 protein. The sample has over 300,000 distinct CDR3 sequences, 20% to 25% seen once; the top ten hold around 20%. Specimen: PBMCs or a T cell subset sorted from them (not recorded which). The receptor set was obtained from a man between 18 and 35 years old who had mild COVID-19 (a few samples of this study predate the infection). Cell type and time point are not known.

This chain uses TRBV27 with TRBJ1-6, with D tentatively TRBD1 (5 bases). V lost 5 bases to trimming and J lost 10 bases, with 18 bases between them. This CDR3 has 15 residues. Per germline, CDR1 MNHEY and CDR2 SMNVEV (reference sequence). CDR3 coding DNA: TGTGCCAGCAGTCCGCAGGCGAGGGGACGATCACCCCTCCACTTT. Amino acid sequence: CASSPQARGRSPLHF.

This clonotype was observed a handful of times. V gene TRBV7-2 combines with J gene TRBJ2-3, with TRBD1 matching over 7 bases. This CDR3 is built from 14 residues. V was pared by 6 bases and J by 1 base, with 4 bases of the junction left unmatched. In germline, CDR1 is SGHTA, CDR2 FQGNSA. This CDR3 reads CASRRQGRTDTQYF. The DNA for the CDR3 is TGTGCCAGCAGGCGACAGGGCCGCACAGATACGCAGTATTTT.

The rearrangement joins TRBV27 to TRBJ1-6; tentative D call: TRBD1 (5 bases). This CDR3 is built from 14 residues. The germline CDR1 and CDR2 sequences are MNHEY and SMNVEV (reference sequence). V dropped 6 bases and J dropped 9 bases, with 15 bases sitting between them. The CDR3 spells CASRQGDSISPLHF. The CDR3 DNA is TGTGCCAGCAGGCAGGGCGATAGTATTTCACCCCTCCACTTT.

The rearrangement joins TRBV7-9 to TRBJ2-7; the match to TRBD1 covers 8 bases. Trimming at V came to 1 base and at J to 2 bases, leaving 4 bases not matched to a gene. Per germline, CDR1 SEHNR and CDR2 FQNEAQ (reference sequence). The CDR3 consists of 15 residues. The CDR3 coding sequence is TGTGCCAGCAGCTTAGTCGGACAGGGCACCTACGAGCAGTACGTC. Translating gives CASSLVGQGTYEQYV.

The rearrangement links TRBV6-2 or TRBV6-3 to TRBJ1-1; 8 bases are shared with TRBD1. J gave up 5 bases and V 5 bases, and 7 bases lay outside the gene matches. The CDR3 consists of 14 residues. Germline CDR1 reads MNHEY; CDR2 reads SVGEGT. Written as DNA, the CDR3 is TGTGCCAGCAGTCTTTCAGGGGGCTGGACTGAAGCTTTCTTT. Translation gives CASSLSGGWTEAFF.

This clonotype showed up just a few times. V and J are TRBV7-2 and TRBJ2-3; D gene ambiguous. The CDR3 length is 12 residues. CDR1 and CDR2 (germline): SGHTA, FQGNSA. The V and J ends lost 5 bases and 11 bases respectively, with 14 bases between them. CDR3 sequence (DNA): TGTGCCAGCAGCCCCGTGGAGCGAGGGCAGTATTTT. It yields the protein CASSPVERGQYF.

Only a few counts were recorded for this clonotype. This chain joins TRBV11-2 and TRBJ1-4; 7 nucleotides align to TRBD1. Germline CDR1 and CDR2: SGHAT and FQNNGV. The length of the CDR3 is 14 residues. With 5 bases clipped from V and 7 bases from J, the junction kept 7 bases outside the gene matches. CDR3 DNA sequence: TGTGCCAGCAGCCTTACAGGGGCCGGTGAAAAACTGTTTTTT. Translated, it gives CASSLTGAGEKLFF.

This clonotype came up a few times. The rearrangement joins TRBV18 to TRBJ1-1; no clear D. V was trimmed by 4 bases and J by 2 bases, leaving 20 bases between them. Germline V CDR1 and CDR2: KGHSH, LQKENI. The CDR3 loop spans 17 amino acids. The CDR3 reads CASSRMEVNRGNTEAFF. The CDR3 DNA reads as TGTGCCAGCTCACGGATGGAGGTGAATCGGGGTAACACTGAAGCTTTCTTT.

This clonotype was seen a few times. The rearrangement uses TRBV7-8 and TRBJ1-1; TRBD1 aligns across 7 bases. V lost 5 bases to trimming and J lost 2 bases; unmatched junction nucleotides: 5. The CDR3 totals 14 residues. The germline V gene encodes CDR1 SGHVS and CDR2 FQNEAQ. The CDR3 region is CASSPRQGNTEAFF. CDR3 coding DNA: TGTGCCAGCAGCCCAAGACAGGGAAACACTGAAGCTTTCTTT.

The V gene is TRBV20-1, the J gene TRBJ2-1; TRBD1 or TRBD2 may be the D gene (5 bases each). CDR3 length equals 14 residues. V lost 0 bases to trimming and J lost 2 bases, with 8 bases between them. Germline values: CDR1 DFQATT, CDR2 SNEGSKA (reference sequence). The CDR3 spells CSARDGDPYNEQFF. Written as DNA, the CDR3 is TGCAGTGCTAGAGATGGGGACCCCTACAATGAGCAGTTCTTC.

The genes are TRBV20-1 and TRBJ1-2; D might be TRBD1 (6 bases). Germline V lookup: CDR1 DFQATT, CDR2 SNEGSKA (reference sequence). Trimming took 2 bases from V and 4 from J, leaving 11 bases between them. The CDR3 has 13 residues. CDR3 bases: TGCAGTGCTAGAAACAGGGAAAGCTATGGCTACACCTTC. Its translation: CSARNRESYGYTF.

The rearrangement links TRBV6-2 or TRBV6-3 to TRBJ1-5; D remains ambiguous. The germline gives CDR1 MNHEY, CDR2 SVGEGT. The CDR3 spans 15 residues. V dropped 5 bases and J dropped 0 bases, with 11 bases sitting between them. The DNA of the CDR3 is TGTGCCAGCAGTCTATCCATGGCTAGCAATCAGCCCCAGCATTTT. The encoded protein is CASSLSMASNQPQHF.

The table lists this clonotype with many counts. V gene TRBV7-2 combines with J gene TRBJ2-3, with D hard to call. Per the germline V gene, CDR1 is SGHTA and CDR2 is FQGNSA. Trimming pared 4 bases from V and 4 bases from J, leaving 3 bases between. This CDR3 has 11 residues. The CDR3 DNA follows: TGTGCCAGCAGCTCGGCAGATACGCAGTATTTT. Translation gives CASSSADTQYF.

This sequence joins TRBV5-5 and TRBJ1-4; no reliable D call. CDR3 length: 17 residues. V dropped 4 bases and J dropped 0 bases, with 16 bases sitting between them. Germline lookup yields CDR1 SGHKS and CDR2 YYEKEE (reference sequence). The CDR3 loop is CASSAPLTEATNEKLFF. CDR3 in DNA: TGTGCCAGCAGCGCCCCTCTGACGGAAGCAACTAATGAAAAACTGTTTTTT.

V and J are TRBV6-2 or TRBV6-3 and TRBJ1-6; TRBD1 agrees at 10 bases. CDR1 is MNHEY and CDR2 is SVGEGT in the germline V gene. The CDR3 contains 14 residues. Unmatched junction bases numbered 5, after V lost 8 bases and J lost 7 bases. This chain's CDR3 is CASGPGQGNSPLHF. The DNA for the CDR3 is TGTGCCAGCGGCCCGGGACAGGGGAATTCACCCCTCCACTTT.

This clonotype was seen a handful of times. The V gene is TRBV5-1, the J gene TRBJ1-4; maybe TRBD1 (5 bases). Deletions cut 2 bases from V and 14 bases from J, with 10 bases between. The CDR3 sequence is 11 residues long. Germline V gives CDR1 SGHRS, CDR2 YFSETQ. This CDR3 reads CASSLGQSLFF. For the CDR3, the DNA is TGCGCCAGCAGCTTAGGACAAAGTCTGTTTTTT.

A few counts support this clonotype. This rearrangement joins TRBV29-1 to TRBJ2-3, with 8 bases identical to TRBD2. The CDR3 consists of 14 residues. V lost 7 bases to trimming and J lost 2 bases; unmatched junction nucleotides: 8. Germline values: CDR1 SQVTM, CDR2 ANQGSEA. The CDR3 loop is CSGTTSGHTDTQYF. CDR3 bases: TGCAGCGGGACTACTAGCGGTCACACAGATACGCAGTATTTT.

This clonotype was seen only a few times. The rearrangement links TRBV7-2 to TRBJ1-1; 7 nucleotides line up with TRBD1. The germline CDR1 and CDR2 sequences are SGHTA and FQGNSA. The trim removed 5 bases at V and 3 bases at J, leaving 6 bases unmatched. The CDR3 loop spans 14 amino acids. The CDR3 here is CASSQSQGYTEAFF. The CDR3, as DNA: TGTGCCAGCAGCCAATCACAGGGGTACACTGAAGCTTTCTTT.

This sequence joins TRBV5-1 and TRBJ2-3, with 9 nucleotides matching TRBD2. From germline, CDR1 is SGHRS and CDR2 YFSETQ. CDR3 size: 17 residues. V was pared by 0 bases and J by 0 bases, with 5 bases of the junction left unmatched. The CDR3 DNA reads as TGCGCCAGCAGCTTGGGGCTAGCGGGGATAAGCACAGATACGCAGTATTTT. Translated: CASSLGLAGISTDTQYF.

The V and J genes are TRBV11-2 and TRBJ2-3, with D perhaps matching TRBD1 or TRBD2 (5 bases each). From germline, CDR1 is SGHAT and CDR2 FQNNGV. The CDR3 has 14 residues. The V gene lost 1 base and the J gene lost 9 bases, with 14 bases spanning the gap. The DNA for the CDR3 is TGTGCCAGCAGCTTAGTACGGGGCCAGTCAACGCAGTATTTT. It yields the protein CASSLVRGQSTQYF.

J is TRBJ1-4 and V is TRBV12-3 or TRBV12-4; the D gene is possibly TRBD1 (5 bases). The CDR3 spans 14 residues. V was trimmed by 6 bases and J by 5 bases, leaving 13 bases between them. CDR3 in DNA: TGTGCCAGCAGCGGGGGAATGGGAAATGAAAAACTGTTTTTT. The encoded protein is CASSGGMGNEKLFF.

The chain uses TRBV7-8 and TRBJ2-1; D unresolved. Looked up from germline, CDR1 is SGHVS and CDR2 is FQNEAQ. This CDR3 comprises 14 residues. The V end was cut by 1 base, the J end by 4 bases, with 8 bases between. In DNA form, the CDR3 reads TGTGCCAGCAGCTTAGACGCCGGATACAATGAGCAGTTCTTC. Its protein is CASSLDAGYNEQFF.

This clonotype has only a few counts. The chain has TRBV7-9 and TRBJ2-5, with TRBD2 as a possible D gene (5 bases). CDR3 length: 13 amino acids. Germline-derived CDR1 and CDR2 are SEHNR and FQNEAQ (reference sequence). The ends were cut back, 5 bases at V and 3 bases at J, with 10 bases in the middle. The DNA of the CDR3 is TGTGCCAGCAGCCCCCGGGATGAAGAGACCCAGTACTTC. This translates into CASSPRDEETQYF.

The chain uses TRBV9 and TRBJ2-2, with D tentatively TRBD2 (6 bases). The CDR3 runs to 15 residues. V was clipped by 4 bases and J by 9 bases, with 19 bases between them. Germline CDR1 reads SGDLS; CDR2 reads YYNGEE. CDR3 sequence: CASSLGPGGTWELFF. In nucleotides, the CDR3 is TGTGCCAGCAGCCTGGGGCCTGGCGGGACCTGGGAGCTGTTTTTT.

This chain connects TRBV6-1 to TRBJ2-4; TRBD1 matches at 7 bases. The trim removed 7 bases at V and 4 bases at J, leaving 4 bases unmatched. Per the germline V gene, CDR1 is MNHNS and CDR2 is SASEGT. This CDR3 has 13 residues. The CDR3 protein is CASTRDSKNIQYF. DNA of the CDR3: TGTGCCAGCACCCGGGACAGTAAAAACATTCAGTACTTC.

J is TRBJ1-3 and V is TRBV7-3, with TRBD1 matching over 7 bases. The CDR3 length is 20 residues. The germline gives CDR1 SGHTA, CDR2 FQGTGA. With V trimmed by 1 base and J by 0 bases, 15 bases remained unmatched. CDR3: CASSLNPPRQGPSSGNTIYF. CDR3 DNA sequence: TGTGCCAGCAGCTTAAACCCCCCGCGACAGGGCCCCAGCTCTGGAAACACCATATATTTT.

The rearrangement joins TRBV5-5 to TRBJ2-5; D gene unclear. Trimming stripped 5 bases from V and 2 bases from J, with 4 bases between. Germline lookup yields CDR1 SGHKS and CDR2 YYEKEE (reference sequence). The CDR3 spans 11 residues. CDR3 loop: CASRFQETQYF. As DNA, the CDR3 is TGTGCCAGCAGGTTTCAAGAGACCCAGTACTTC. The variable domain in full, with the rest retrieved from reference TRBV5-5 and TRBJ2-5, is DAGVTQSPTHLIKTRGQQVTLRCSPISGHKSVSWYQQVLGQGPQFIFQYYEKEERGRGNFPDRFSARQFPNYSSELNVNALLLGDSALYLCASRFQETQYFGPGTRLLVL.

This clonotype was seen a few times. This chain joins TRBV4-1 and TRBJ2-7, with D possibly being TRBD1 (6 bases). Trimming took 5 bases from V and 4 from J, leaving 21 bases between them. Per germline, CDR1 MGHRA and CDR2 YSYEKL. The CDR3 has 16 amino acids. The CDR3 loop reads CASSGTGRQGIYEQYF. The CDR3, as DNA: TGCGCCAGCAGCGGAACGGGAAGGCAGGGGATTTACGAGCAGTACTTC.